The 18 T cell receptor beta chains below come from one sample, sequenced in a study of cytomegalovirus exposure and HLA in healthy donors. PCR employed 60 Vbeta and 13 Jbeta primers. TCRdb's copy holds only in-frame clones and misses some; the assay was immunoSEQ multiplex PCR. This table holds about 190,000 clones, around 78% found once. The specimen was PBMCs. These receptors were obtained from a woman aged 25 to 39 in good health and CMV-seropositive.

This sequence joins TRBV9 and TRBJ1-5, with D possibly being TRBD1 (5 bases). V was cut by 4 bases and J by 3 bases, with 8 bases left in between. The CDR3 covers 13 residues. Looked up from germline, CDR1 is SGDLS and CDR2 is YYNGEE. CDR3 region: CASSRGINQPQHF. The CDR3, as DNA: TGTGCCAGCAGCAGGGGAATCAATCAGCCCCAGCATTTT.

This clone was detected only once. The chain joins TRBV28 to TRBJ1-3; D perhaps matches TRBD1 (5 bases). The CDR3 has 15 residues. Trimming pared 4 bases from V and 4 bases from J, leaving 14 bases between. Germline values: CDR1 MDHEN, CDR2 SYDVKM. The DNA for the CDR3 is TGTGCCAGCAGTTACGGGGGGTTCGCCGGAAACACCATATATTTT. It encodes CASSYGGFAGNTIYF.

The chain is built from TRBV6-5 and TRBJ1-6, with TRBD1 matching over 9 bases. Germline CDR1 reads MNHEY; CDR2 reads SVGAGI. CDR3 size: 14 residues. With 6 bases clipped from V and 10 bases from J, the junction kept 7 bases outside the gene matches. CDR3 DNA sequence: TGTGCCAGCAGGGCCGGGACAGGGTTCTCACCCCTCCACTTT. Residues: CASRAGTGFSPLHF.

The chain couples TRBV5-5 to TRBJ2-7, with 8 bases that match TRBD1. Germline assignment: CDR1 SGHKS and CDR2 YYEKEE (reference sequence). This CDR3 is 15 amino acids long. The junction had 11 bases not matched to a gene; V was cut back by 5 bases and J by 4 bases. The CDR3 reads CASRVRPGGMYEQYF. In DNA, the CDR3 is TGTGCCAGCAGGGTTCGCCCAGGGGGCATGTACGAGCAGTACTTC.

In this sample, this clone turned up once. V usage is TRBV5-1 and J usage is TRBJ1-2; 12 nucleotides agree with TRBD1. The CDR3 runs 18 residues. From germline, CDR1 is SGHRS and CDR2 YFSETQ. V gave up 0 bases and J gave up 0 bases; unmatched junction bases: 6. The CDR3 spells CASSLAGTGGQANYGYTF. The CDR3 nucleotides read TGCGCCAGCAGCTTGGCAGGGACAGGGGGCCAAGCTAACTATGGCTACACCTTC.

The rearrangement joins TRBV30 to TRBJ2-7; D not resolved. The length of the CDR3 is 12 residues. CDR1 and CDR2 from the germline V gene are GTSNPN and SVGIG (reference sequence). Trimming took 7 bases from V and 7 from J, leaving 17 bases between them. The chain's CDR3 is CASLSTLREQYF. CDR3 coding DNA: TGTGCCTCCTTGTCGACCCTGCGGGAGCAGTACTTC.

The chain's CDR3 is CASSVLAGANYEQYF. The DNA of the CDR3 is TGCGCCAGCAGCGTACTAGCGGGGGCCAACTACGAGCAGTACTTC. This chain uses TRBV5-1 with TRBJ2-7; TRBD2 matches at 11 bases. The CDR3 has 15 amino acids. CDR1 and CDR2 (germline): SGHRS, YFSETQ. The junction had 6 bases not matched to a gene; V was cut back by 4 bases and J by 3 bases.

V gene TRBV5-4 combines with J gene TRBJ2-1, with D perhaps TRBD1 (5 bases). Trimming cost V 2 bases and J 9 bases, with 15 bases left between them. This CDR3 comprises 14 residues. CDR1 is SGHNT and CDR2 is YYREEE in the germline V gene (reference sequence). The CDR3: CASSFSAGSGEQFF. CDR3 sequence (DNA): TGTGCCAGCAGCTTCTCGGCAGGGTCAGGTGAGCAGTTCTTC. Combining the CDR3 with reference TRBV5-4 and TRBJ2-1 gives the whole variable domain ETGVTQSPTHLIKTRGQQVTLRCSSQSGHNTVSWYQQALGQGPQFIFQYYREEENGRGNFPPRFSGLQFPNYSSELNVNALELDDSALYLCASSFSAGSGEQFFGPGTRLTVL.

V gene TRBV9 combines with J gene TRBJ1-5, with unresolved D. Germline lookup yields CDR1 SGDLS and CDR2 YYNGEE. Trimming left V 0 bases short and J 4 bases short, with 8 bases between. The CDR3 is 14 amino acids. The CDR3 DNA sequence: TGTGCCAGCAGCGTAGGGGCGAGTAATCAGCCCCAGCATTTT. It codes for CASSVGASNQPQHF.

The chain couples TRBV19 to TRBJ2-7, with D possibly being TRBD2 (6 bases). This CDR3 spans 12 amino acids. Deletions cut 5 bases from V and 6 bases from J, with 11 bases between. Germline V gene lookup returns CDR1 LNHDA and CDR2 SQIVND (reference sequence). Here the CDR3 reads CASSYGGGEQYF. CDR3 nucleotides: TGTGCCAGTAGTTACGGGGGAGGCGAGCAGTACTTC.

The chain couples TRBV15 to TRBJ1-2, with D perhaps TRBD1 (6 bases). The ends were cut back, 3 bases at V and 3 bases at J, with 17 bases in the middle. In germline, CDR1 is LNHNV, CDR2 YYDKDF (reference sequence). The CDR3 length is 16 residues. CDR3 bases: TGTGCCACCAGCAGGCCCGGACAGATCGTGGACTATGGCTACACCTTC. The encoded protein is CATSRPGQIVDYGYTF.

The rearrangement uses TRBV30 and TRBJ2-3, with 9 bases identical to TRBD2. This CDR3 spans 14 amino acids. Trimming removed 5 bases from V and 7 bases from J; junction bases left unmatched: 10. Germline CDR1 reads GTSNPN; CDR2 reads SVGIG (reference sequence). This CDR3 is CAWETSGLTNTQYF. In DNA, the CDR3 is TGTGCCTGGGAGACTAGCGGCCTAACGAATACGCAGTATTTT. Drawing the rest from reference TRBV30 and TRBJ2-3, the complete variable domain is SQTIHQWPATLVQPVGSPLSLECTVEGTSNPNLYWYRQAAGRGLQLLFYSVGIGQISSEVPQNLSASRPQDRQFILSSKKLLLSDSGFYLCAWETSGLTNTQYFGPGTRLTVL.

This clone was detected only once. V and J are TRBV9 and TRBJ2-1; tentative D call: TRBD1 (6 bases). The V and J ends lost 3 bases and 2 bases respectively, with 15 bases between them. CDR3 length equals 16 residues. Germline V gene sequence: CDR1 SGDLS, CDR2 YYNGEE. Written as DNA, the CDR3 is TGTGCCAGCAGCGCCCGGACAGATAGTACCTACAATGAGCAGTTCTTC. Encoded protein: CASSARTDSTYNEQFF.

V and J are TRBV4-1 and TRBJ2-7; possible D gene TRBD2, 5 bases. The length of the CDR3 is 20 residues. CDR1 is MGHRA and CDR2 is YSYEKL in the germline V gene. V dropped 0 bases and J dropped 3 bases, with 27 bases sitting between them. Written as DNA, the CDR3 is TGCGCCAGCAGCCAAGAGTATAGACGCGGCACTCTCGGGATCGTCTACGAGCAGTACTTC. This translates into CASSQEYRRGTLGIVYEQYF.

The gene calls are TRBV6-1 and TRBJ2-3; the match to TRBD2 covers 7 bases. The CDR3 is 13 amino acids. Germline V lookup: CDR1 MNHNS, CDR2 SASEGT. V trimming: 8 bases; J trimming: 14 bases; junction bases outside the gene matches: 16. The CDR3: CASANLEAGKGYF. The CDR3, as DNA: TGTGCCAGCGCAAACCTAGAAGCGGGAAAAGGGTATTTT.

V gene TRBV5-4 combines with J gene TRBJ2-3; TRBD1 matches at 8 bases. This CDR3 has 16 residues. The V gene's germline CDR1 is SGHNT and CDR2 YYREEE (reference sequence). The trim removed 2 bases at V and 0 bases at J, leaving 5 bases unmatched. Written as DNA, the CDR3 is TGTGCCAGCAGCTTTTTCCGACAGGGGAGCACAGATACGCAGTATTTT. Amino acid sequence: CASSFFRQGSTDTQYF.

In regard to this clone: Additional DNA sequences in this sample encode the identical CDR3. The V gene is TRBV2, the J gene TRBJ1-3; no clear D gene. V lost 4 bases, J lost 0 bases, and 4 bases lay in between. Germline CDR1 SNHLY, CDR2 FYNNEI. This CDR3 has 13 amino acids. The CDR3 protein is CASSGGSGNTIYF. The CDR3 DNA sequence: TGTGCCAGCAGTGGAGGCTCTGGAAACACCATATATTTT.

V usage is TRBV12-2 and J usage is TRBJ2-1; the table's D call, TRBD2, has no DNA check behind it. TRBV12-2 is recorded as a pseudogene. The CDR3 has 17 amino acids. The CDR3 reads CASRLRTSQSSYNEQFF. Written as DNA, the CDR3 is TGTGCAAGTCGCCTCCGGACTAGCCAAAGCTCCTACAATGAGCAGTTCTTC.